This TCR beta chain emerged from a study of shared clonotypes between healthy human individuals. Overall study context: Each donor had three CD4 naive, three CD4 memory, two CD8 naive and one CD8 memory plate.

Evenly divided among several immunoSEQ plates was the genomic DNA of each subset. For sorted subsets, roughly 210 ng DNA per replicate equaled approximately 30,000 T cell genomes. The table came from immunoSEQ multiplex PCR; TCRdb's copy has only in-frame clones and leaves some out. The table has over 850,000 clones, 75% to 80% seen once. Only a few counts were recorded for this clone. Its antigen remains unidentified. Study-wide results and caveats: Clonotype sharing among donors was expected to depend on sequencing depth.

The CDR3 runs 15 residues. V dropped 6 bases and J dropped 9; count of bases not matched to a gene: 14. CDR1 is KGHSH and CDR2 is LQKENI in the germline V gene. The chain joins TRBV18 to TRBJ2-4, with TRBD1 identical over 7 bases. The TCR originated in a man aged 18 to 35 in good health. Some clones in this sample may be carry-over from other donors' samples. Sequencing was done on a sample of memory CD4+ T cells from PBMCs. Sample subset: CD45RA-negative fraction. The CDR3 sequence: CASSPPGQQMVIQYF. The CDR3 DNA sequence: TGTGCCAGCTCCCCGCCGGGACAGCAAATGGTCATTCAGTACTTC.